These 4 T cell receptor beta chains share one sample of origin, sequenced in a study of T cell changes during pregnancy in multiple sclerosis. Here immunoSEQ multiplex PCR was the method, and the copy in TCRdb shows in-frame clones only, minus some. Among about 66,000 clones listed, 91% were seen once. The starting material was CD8+ T cells from peripheral blood mononuclear cells, obtained before pregnancy. These receptors originate from a female donor with multiple sclerosis, enrolled in a pregnancy study.

This sequence joins TRBV5-4 and TRBJ2-1; TRBD2 might be the D (5 bases). V gave up 0 bases and J gave up 13 bases, with 8 bases separating them. This CDR3 comprises 11 residues. Germline CDR1 reads SGHNT; CDR2 reads YYREEE (reference sequence). This CDR3 reads CASSLAGEQFF. For the CDR3, the DNA is TGTGCCAGCAGCTTGGCCGGGGAACAGTTCTTC.

The chain is built from TRBV28 and TRBJ1-5, with D hard to call. Germline V gene data show CDR1 as MDHEN and CDR2 as SYDVKM. This CDR3 spans 14 amino acids. V lost 8 bases, J lost 1 base, and 12 bases lay in between. CDR3 bases: TGTGCCAGCCGACTTCGCCAGAGCAATCAGCCCCAGCATTTT. It is translated as CASRLRQSNQPQHF.

The chain recombines TRBV5-5 with TRBJ2-7; D possibly corresponds to TRBD2 (6 bases). The CDR3 length is 14 residues. The germline V gene has CDR1 SGHKS and CDR2 YYEKEE (reference sequence). Trimming removed 2 bases at V and 3 bases at J, with 12 bases between. Here the CDR3 reads CASSLTGGGYEQYF. DNA of the CDR3: TGTGCCAGCAGCTTAACCGGGGGAGGCTACGAGCAGTACTTC.

This clone has a single count. The chain links TRBV9 to TRBJ1-3; 7 nucleotides agree with TRBD1. This CDR3 is built from 18 residues. CDR1 is SGDLS and CDR2 is YYNGEE in the germline V gene. V gave up 4 bases and J gave up 1 base; unmatched junction bases: 14. In nucleotides, the CDR3 is TGTGCCAGCAGCACCCGCCCTACAGGGGTTGGGTCTGGAAACACCATATATTTT. Translated: CASSTRPTGVGSGNTIYF.